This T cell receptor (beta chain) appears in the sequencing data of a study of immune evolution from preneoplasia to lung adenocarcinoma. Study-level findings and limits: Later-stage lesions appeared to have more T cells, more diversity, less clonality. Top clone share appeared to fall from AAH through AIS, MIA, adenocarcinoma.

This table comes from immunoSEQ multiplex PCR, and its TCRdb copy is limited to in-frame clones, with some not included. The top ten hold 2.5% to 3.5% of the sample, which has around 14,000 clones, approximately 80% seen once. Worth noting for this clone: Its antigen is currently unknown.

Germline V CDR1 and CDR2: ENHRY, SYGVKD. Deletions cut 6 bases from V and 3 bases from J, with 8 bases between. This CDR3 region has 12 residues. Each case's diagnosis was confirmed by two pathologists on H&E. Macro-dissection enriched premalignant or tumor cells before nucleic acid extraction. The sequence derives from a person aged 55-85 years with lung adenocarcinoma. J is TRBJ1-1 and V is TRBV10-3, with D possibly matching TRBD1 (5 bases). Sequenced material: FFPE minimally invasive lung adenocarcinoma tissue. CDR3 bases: TGTGCCATCAGAAGCAGGGACACTGAAGCTTTCTTT. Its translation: CAIRSRDTEAFF.